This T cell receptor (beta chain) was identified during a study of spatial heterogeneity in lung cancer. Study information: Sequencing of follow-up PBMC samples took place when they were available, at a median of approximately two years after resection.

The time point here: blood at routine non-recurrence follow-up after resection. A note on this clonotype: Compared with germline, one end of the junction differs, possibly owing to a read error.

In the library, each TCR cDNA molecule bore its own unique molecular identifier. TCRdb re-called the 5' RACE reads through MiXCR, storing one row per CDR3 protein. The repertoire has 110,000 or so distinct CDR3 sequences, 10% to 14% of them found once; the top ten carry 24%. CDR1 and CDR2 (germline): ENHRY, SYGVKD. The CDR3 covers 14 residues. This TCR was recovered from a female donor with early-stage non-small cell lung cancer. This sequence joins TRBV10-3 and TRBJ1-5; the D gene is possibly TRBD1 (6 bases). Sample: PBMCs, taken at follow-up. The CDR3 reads CAISKSGGNQPQHF. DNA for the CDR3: TGTGCCATCAGTAAGTCAGGGGGCAATCAGCCCCAGCATTTT.